A selection of T cell receptor beta chains follows, all from one sample in a study of T cells after yellow fever vaccination. One entry per CDR3 protein results from TCRdb running MiXCR on the 5' RACE reads. This table holds approximately 150,000 distinct CDR3 sequences, 7.7% found once. Specimen: CD4+ T cells sorted from PBMCs, collected 5 days after the yellow fever booster vaccination. The receptors derive from a man aged 30-40 years who received the YFV17D yellow fever vaccine. Each CDR3 is given with its conserved first and last residue. A D gene is named only where the DNA matches it firmly. A row's size may be missing; if present it is once, few, many or a size class.

j_call v_call clone_size d_call cdr3_aa cdr3_nt
TRBJ2-1 TRBV12-3/TRBV12-4 few TRBD2 CASSIDGTNYNEQFF TGTGCCAGCAGTATAGACGGGACTAACTACAATGAGCAGTTCTTC
TRBJ2-3 TRBV6-1 many TRBD1 CATRRDRGLIDTQYF TGTGCCACCAGAAGGGATAGGGGGCTCATAGATACGCAGTATTTT
TRBJ2-2 TRBV5-1 many TRBD2 CASIPSGSGLNTGELFF TGCGCCAGCATCCCTAGCGGGAGTGGACTCAACACCGGGGAGCTGTTTTTT
TRBJ1-1 TRBV6-2/TRBV6-3 many TRBD1 CASSFRQGGPNTEAFF TGTGCCAGCAGTTTCAGGCAGGGGGGCCCGAACACTGAAGCTTTCTTT
TRBJ2-1 TRBV9 many TRBD2 CASSLRTGGLAGGLGNEQFF TGTGCCAGCAGCTTGAGGACGGGGGGACTAGCGGGAGGGCTGGGGAATGAGCAGTTCTTC
TRBJ2-5 TRBV7-9 many TRBD2 CASSLPKRTSGIETQYF TGTGCCAGCAGCTTACCGAAAAGGACTAGCGGGATTGAGACCCAGTACTTC
TRBJ2-5 TRBV7-2 many . CASSFRGVEGTQYF TGTGCCAGCAGCTTTCGCGGAGTGGAGGGGACCCAGTACTTC
TRBJ2-7 TRBV5-4 . TRBD1 CASRVRGRNEQYF TGTGCCAGCAGGGTCAGGGGGCGCAACGAGCAGTACTTC
TRBJ2-1 TRBV6-5 many . CASSYAGEQFF TGTGCCAGCAGTTACGCGGGTGAGCAGTTCTTC
TRBJ1-1 TRBV6-5 many . CASSYSGRRRTGTEAFF TGTGCCAGCAGTTACTCGGGCAGGAGACGAACGGGGACTGAAGCTTTCTTT
TRBJ1-1 TRBV2 many . CASSPPFSGAEAFF TGTGCCAGCAGTCCGCCCTTTTCGGGGGCGGAAGCTTTCTTT
TRBJ2-1 TRBV7-2 many . CASSPLPPSASYNEQFF TGTGCCAGCAGCCCACTACCCCCTAGCGCCTCCTACAATGAGCAGTTCTTC